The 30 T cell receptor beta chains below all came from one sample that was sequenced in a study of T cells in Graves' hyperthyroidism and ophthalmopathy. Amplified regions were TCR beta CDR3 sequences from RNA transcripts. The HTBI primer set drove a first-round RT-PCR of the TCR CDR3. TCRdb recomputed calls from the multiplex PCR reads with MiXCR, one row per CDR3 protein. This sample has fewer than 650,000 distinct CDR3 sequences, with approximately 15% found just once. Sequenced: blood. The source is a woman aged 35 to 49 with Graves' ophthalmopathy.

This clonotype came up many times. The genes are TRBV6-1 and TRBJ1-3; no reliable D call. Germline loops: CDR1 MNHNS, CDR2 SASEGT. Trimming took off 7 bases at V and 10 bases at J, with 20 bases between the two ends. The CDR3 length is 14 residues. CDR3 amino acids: CASTKTDSLGTIYF. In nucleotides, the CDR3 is TGTGCCAGCACCAAGACGGACTCTCTCGGGACCATATATTTT.

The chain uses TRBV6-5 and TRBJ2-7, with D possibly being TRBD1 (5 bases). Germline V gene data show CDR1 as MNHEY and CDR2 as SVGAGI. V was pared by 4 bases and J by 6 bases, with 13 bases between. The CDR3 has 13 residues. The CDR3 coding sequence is TGTGCCAGCAGTTTACCAGGGTCGGGCGAGCAGTACTTC. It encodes CASSLPGSGEQYF.

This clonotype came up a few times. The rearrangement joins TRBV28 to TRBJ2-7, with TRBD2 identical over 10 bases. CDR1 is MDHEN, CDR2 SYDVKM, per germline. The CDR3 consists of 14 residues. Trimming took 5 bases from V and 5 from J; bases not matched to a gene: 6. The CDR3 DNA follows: TGTGCCAGCAGTCCCCTAGCGGGAGTCGACGAGCAGTACTTC. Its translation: CASSPLAGVDEQYF.

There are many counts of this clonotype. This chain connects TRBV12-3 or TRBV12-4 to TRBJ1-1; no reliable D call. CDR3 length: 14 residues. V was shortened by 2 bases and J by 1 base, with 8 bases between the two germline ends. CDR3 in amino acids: CASSLLTGNTEAFF. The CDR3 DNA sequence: TGTGCCAGCAGTTTATTAACCGGGAACACTGAAGCTTTCTTT.

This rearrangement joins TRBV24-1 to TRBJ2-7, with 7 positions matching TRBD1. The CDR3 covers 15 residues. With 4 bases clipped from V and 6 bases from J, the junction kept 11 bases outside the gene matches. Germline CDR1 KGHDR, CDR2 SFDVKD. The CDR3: CATSDKDRPVGEQYF. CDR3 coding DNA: TGTGCCACCAGTGACAAGGACAGGCCCGTGGGCGAGCAGTACTTC.

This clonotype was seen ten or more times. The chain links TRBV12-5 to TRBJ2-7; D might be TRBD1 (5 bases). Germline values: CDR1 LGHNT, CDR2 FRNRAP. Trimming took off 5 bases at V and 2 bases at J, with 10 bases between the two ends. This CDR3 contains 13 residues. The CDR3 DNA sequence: TGTGCTAGTGGTGTGACAGAAACCTACGAGCAGTACTTC. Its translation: CASGVTETYEQYF.

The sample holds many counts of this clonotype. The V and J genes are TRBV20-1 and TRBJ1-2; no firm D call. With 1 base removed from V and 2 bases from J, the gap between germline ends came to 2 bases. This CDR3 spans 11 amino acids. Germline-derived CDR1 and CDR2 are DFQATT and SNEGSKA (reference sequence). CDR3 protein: CSARVNYGYTF. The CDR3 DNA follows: TGCAGTGCTAGAGTAAACTATGGCTACACCTTC.

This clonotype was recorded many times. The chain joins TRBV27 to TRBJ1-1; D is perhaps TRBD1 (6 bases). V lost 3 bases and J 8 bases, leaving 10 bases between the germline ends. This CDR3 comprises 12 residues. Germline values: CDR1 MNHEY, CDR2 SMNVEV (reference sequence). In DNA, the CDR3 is TGTGCCAGCAGTTTGCCCGGACAGGAAGCTTTCTTT. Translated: CASSLPGQEAFF.

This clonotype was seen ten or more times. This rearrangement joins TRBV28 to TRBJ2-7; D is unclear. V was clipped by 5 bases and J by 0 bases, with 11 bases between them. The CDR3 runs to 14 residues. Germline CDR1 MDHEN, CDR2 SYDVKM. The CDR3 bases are TGTGCCAGCAGTCCCCTACTGAGCTCCTACGAGCAGTACTTC. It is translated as CASSPLLSSYEQYF.

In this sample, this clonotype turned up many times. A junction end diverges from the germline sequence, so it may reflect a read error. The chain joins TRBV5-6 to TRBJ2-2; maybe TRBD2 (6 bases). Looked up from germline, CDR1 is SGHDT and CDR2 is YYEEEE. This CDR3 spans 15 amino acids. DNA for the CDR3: TGTGCCAGCAGATTGGGTAGCGGTGAACACGGGGAGCTGTTTTTT. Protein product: CASRLGSGEHGELFF.

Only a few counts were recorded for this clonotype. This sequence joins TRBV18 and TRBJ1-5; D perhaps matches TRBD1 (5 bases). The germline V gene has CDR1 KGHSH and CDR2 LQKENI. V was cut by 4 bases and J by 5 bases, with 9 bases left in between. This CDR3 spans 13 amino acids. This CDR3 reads CASSRQSDQPQHF. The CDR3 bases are TGTGCCAGCTCACGACAGAGCGATCAGCCCCAGCATTTT. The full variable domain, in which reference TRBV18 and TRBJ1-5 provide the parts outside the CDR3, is NAGVMQNPRHLVRRRGQEARLRCSPMKGHSHVYWYRQLPEEGLKFMVYLQKENIIDESGMPKERFSAEFPKEGPSILRIQQVVRGDSAAYFCASSRQSDQPQHFGDGTRLSIL.

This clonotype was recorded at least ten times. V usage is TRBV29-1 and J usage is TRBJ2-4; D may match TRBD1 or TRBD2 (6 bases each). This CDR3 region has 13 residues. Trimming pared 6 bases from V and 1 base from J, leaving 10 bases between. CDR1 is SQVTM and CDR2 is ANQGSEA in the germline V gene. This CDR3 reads CSVQGGAKNIQYF. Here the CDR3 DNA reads TGCAGCGTCCAAGGGGGGGCCAAAAACATTCAGTACTTC.

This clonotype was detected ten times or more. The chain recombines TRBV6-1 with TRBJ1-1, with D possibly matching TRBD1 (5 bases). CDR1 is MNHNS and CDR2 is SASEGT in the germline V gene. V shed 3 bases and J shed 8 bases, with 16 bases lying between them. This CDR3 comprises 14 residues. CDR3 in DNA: TGTGCCAGCAGTGAGCCTCGGACCGGGGGGGAAGCTTTCTTT. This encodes CASSEPRTGGEAFF.

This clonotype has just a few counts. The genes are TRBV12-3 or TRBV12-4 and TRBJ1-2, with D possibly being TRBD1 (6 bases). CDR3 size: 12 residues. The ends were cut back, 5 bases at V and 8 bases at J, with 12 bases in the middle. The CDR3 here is CASSPGHRGYTF. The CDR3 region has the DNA TGTGCCAGCAGTCCGGGACACCGGGGCTACACCTTC.

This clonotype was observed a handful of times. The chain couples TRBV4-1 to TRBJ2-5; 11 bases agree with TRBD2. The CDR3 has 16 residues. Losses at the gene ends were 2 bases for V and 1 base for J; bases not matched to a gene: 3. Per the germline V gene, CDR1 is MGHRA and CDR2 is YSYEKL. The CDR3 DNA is TGCGCCAGCAGCCAACAGACTAGCGGGACCCAAGAGACCCAGTACTTC. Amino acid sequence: CASSQQTSGTQETQYF.

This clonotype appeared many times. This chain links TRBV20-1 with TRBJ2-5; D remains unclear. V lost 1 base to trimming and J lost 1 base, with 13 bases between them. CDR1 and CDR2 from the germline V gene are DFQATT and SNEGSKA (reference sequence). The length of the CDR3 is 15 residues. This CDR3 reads CSARAEIGPQETQYF. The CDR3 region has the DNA TGCAGTGCTAGAGCGGAGATTGGTCCCCAAGAGACCCAGTACTTC.

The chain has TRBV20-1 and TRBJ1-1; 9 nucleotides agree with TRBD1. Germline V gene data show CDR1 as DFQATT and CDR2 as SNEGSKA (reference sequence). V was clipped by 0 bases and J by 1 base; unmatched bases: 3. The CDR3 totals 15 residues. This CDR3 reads CSARDPDRGNTEAFF. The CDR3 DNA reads TGCAGTGCTAGAGATCCGGACAGGGGGAACACTGAAGCTTTCTTT.

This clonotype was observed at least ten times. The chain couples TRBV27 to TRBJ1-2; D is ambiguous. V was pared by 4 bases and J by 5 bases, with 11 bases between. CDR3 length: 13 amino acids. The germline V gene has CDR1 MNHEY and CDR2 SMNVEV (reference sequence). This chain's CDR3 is CASSSSVGYGYTF. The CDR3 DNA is TGTGCCAGCAGTTCCTCAGTTGGGTATGGCTACACCTTC.

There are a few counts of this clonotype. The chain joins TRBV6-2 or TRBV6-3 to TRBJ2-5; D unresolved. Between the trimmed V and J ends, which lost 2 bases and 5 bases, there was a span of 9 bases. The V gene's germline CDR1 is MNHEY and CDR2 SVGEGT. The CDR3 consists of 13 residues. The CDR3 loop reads CASSYQGAETQYF. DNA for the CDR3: TGTGCCAGCAGTTACCAAGGAGCCGAGACCCAGTACTTC.

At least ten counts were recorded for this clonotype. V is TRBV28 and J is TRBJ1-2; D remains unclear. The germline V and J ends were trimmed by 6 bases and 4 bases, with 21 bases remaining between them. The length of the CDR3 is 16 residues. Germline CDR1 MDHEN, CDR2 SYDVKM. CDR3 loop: CASSPLGANSLYGYTF. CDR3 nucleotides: TGTGCCAGCAGCCCTCTAGGAGCCAATAGCCTCTATGGCTACACCTTC.

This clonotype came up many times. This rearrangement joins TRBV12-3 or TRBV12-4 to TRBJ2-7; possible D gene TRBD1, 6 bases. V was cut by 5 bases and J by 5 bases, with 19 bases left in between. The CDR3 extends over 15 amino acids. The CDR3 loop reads CASSSRQGLKNEQYF. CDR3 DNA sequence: TGTGCCAGCAGTAGCCGTCAGGGGCTAAAGAACGAGCAGTACTTC.

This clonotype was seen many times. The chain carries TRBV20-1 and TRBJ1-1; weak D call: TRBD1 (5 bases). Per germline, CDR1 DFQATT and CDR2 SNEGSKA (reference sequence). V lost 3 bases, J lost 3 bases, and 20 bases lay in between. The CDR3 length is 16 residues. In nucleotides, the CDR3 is TGCAGTGCTAGGGTCGACACAGGTCAATGGGACACTGAAGCTTTCTTT. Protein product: CSARVDTGQWDTEAFF.

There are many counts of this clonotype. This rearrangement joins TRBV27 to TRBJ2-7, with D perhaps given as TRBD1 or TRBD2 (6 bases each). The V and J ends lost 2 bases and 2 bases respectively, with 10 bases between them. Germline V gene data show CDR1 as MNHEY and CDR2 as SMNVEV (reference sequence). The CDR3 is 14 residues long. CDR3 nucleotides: TGTGCCAGCAGTTTAGGGGGGCCGACCTACGAGCAGTACTTC. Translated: CASSLGGPTYEQYF.

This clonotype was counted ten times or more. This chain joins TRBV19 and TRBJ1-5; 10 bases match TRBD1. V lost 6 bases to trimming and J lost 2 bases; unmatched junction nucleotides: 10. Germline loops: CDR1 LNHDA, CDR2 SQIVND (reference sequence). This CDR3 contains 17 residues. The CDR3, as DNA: TGTGCCAGTAGGGCTCGGGACAGGGGTCTAGGCAATCAGCCCCAGCATTTT. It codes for CASRARDRGLGNQPQHF.

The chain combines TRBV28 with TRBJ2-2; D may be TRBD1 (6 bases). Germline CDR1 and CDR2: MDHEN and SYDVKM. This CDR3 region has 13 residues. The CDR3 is CAVQGVNTGELFF. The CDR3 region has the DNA TGTGCTGTACAGGGAGTGAACACCGGGGAGCTGTTTTTT. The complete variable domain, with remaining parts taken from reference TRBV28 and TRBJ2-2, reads DVKVTQSSRYLVKRTGEKVFLECVQDMDHENMFWYRQDPGLGLRLIYFSYDVKMKEKGDIPEGYSVSREKKERFSLILESASTNQTSMYLCAVQGVNTGELFFGEGSRLTVL.

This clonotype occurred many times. CDR3 protein: CASSEHNQETQYF. DNA of the CDR3: TGTGCCAGCAGTGAACACAACCAAGAGACCCAGTACTTC. The chain recombines TRBV27 with TRBJ2-5; D unresolved. Germline CDR1 is MNHEY and CDR2 is SMNVEV (reference sequence). Trimming cost V 5 bases and J 0 bases, with 7 bases left between them. This CDR3 has 13 amino acids.

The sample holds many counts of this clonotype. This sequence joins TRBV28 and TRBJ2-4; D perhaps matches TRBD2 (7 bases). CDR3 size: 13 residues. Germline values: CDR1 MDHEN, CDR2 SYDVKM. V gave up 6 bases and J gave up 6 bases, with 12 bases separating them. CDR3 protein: CASRGGGRNIQYF. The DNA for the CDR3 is TGTGCCAGCAGAGGGGGGGGGAGAAACATTCAGTACTTC.

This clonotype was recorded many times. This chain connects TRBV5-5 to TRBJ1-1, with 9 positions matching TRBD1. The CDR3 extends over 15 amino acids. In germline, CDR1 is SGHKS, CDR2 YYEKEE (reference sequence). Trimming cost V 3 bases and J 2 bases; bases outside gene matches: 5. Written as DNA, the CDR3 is TGTGCCAGCAGCTCACAGGGGGCGCTTAACACTGAAGCTTTCTTT. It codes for CASSSQGALNTEAFF.

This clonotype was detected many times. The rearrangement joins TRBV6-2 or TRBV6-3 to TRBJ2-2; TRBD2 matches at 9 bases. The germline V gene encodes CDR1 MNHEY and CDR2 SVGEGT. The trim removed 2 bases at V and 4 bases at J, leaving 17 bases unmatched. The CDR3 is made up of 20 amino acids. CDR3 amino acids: CASSYAASSGTGPITGELFF. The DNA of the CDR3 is TGTGCCAGCAGTTACGCGGCGTCTAGCGGGACCGGACCGATCACCGGGGAGCTGTTTTTT.

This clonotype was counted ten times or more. In nucleotides, the CDR3 is TGTGCCAGCAGTTACTCGAAACTCGAAGAGACCCAGTACTTC. This sequence encodes CASSYSKLEETQYF. The V and J genes are TRBV6-5 and TRBJ2-5, with D unresolved. Trimming pared 0 bases from V and 3 bases from J, leaving 8 bases between. CDR3 length: 14 residues. Germline assignment: CDR1 MNHEY and CDR2 SVGAGI.